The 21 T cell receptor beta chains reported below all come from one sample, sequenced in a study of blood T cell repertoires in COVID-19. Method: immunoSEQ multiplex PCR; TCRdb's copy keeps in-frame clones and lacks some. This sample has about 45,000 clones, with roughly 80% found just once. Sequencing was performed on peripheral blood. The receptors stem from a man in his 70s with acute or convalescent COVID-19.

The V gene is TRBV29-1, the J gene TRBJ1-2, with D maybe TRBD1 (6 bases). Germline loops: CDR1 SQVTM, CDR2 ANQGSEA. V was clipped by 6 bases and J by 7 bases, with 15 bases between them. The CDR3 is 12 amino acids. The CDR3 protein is CSVGASGVGYTF. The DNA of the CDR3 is TGCAGCGTAGGGGCGTCAGGGGTTGGCTACACCTTC.

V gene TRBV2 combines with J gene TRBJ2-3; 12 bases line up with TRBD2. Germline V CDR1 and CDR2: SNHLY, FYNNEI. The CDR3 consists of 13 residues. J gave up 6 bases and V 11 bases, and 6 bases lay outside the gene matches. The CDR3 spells CAPSGTSGDTQYF. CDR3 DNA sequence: TGTGCCCCCAGTGGGACTAGCGGGGATACGCAGTATTTT.

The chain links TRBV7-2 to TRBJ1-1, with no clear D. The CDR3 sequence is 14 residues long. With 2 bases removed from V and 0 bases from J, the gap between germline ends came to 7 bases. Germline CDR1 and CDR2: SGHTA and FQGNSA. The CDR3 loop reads CASSLKSLNTEAFF. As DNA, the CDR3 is TGTGCCAGCAGCTTAAAATCGTTGAACACTGAAGCTTTCTTT. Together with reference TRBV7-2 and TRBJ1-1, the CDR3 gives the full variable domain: GAGVSQSPSNKVTEKGKDVELRCDPISGHTALYWYRQSLGQGLEFLIYFQGNSAPDKSGLPSDRFSAERTGGSVSTLTIQRTQQEDSAVYLCASSLKSLNTEAFFGQGTRLTVV.

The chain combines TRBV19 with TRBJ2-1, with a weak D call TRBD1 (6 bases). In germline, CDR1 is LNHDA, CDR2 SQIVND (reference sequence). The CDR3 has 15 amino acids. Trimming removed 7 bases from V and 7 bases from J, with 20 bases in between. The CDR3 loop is CASTKLGQTLNEQFF. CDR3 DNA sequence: TGTGCCAGTACTAAACTTGGACAGACGCTGAATGAGCAGTTCTTC.

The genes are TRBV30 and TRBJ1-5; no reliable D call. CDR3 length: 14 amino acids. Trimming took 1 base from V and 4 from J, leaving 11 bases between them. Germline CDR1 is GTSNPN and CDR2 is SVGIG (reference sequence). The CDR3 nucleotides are TGTGCCTGGAGTGAGGACTTTACTAATCAGCCCCAGCATTTT. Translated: CAWSEDFTNQPQHF.

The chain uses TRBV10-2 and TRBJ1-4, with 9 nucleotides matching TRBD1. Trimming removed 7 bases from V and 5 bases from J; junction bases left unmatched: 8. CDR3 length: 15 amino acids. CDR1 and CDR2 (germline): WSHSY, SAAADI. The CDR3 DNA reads TGCGCCAGCACCCAAACCGGGACAGGGAATGAAAAACTGTTTTTT. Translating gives CASTQTGTGNEKLFF.

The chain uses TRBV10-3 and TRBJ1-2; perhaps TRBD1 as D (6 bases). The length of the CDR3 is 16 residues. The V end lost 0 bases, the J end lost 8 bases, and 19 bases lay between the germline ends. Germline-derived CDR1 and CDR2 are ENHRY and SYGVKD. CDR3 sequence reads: CAISESSNVRGRGYTF. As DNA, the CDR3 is TGTGCCATCAGTGAGTCGAGTAATGTCAGGGGTAGGGGCTACACCTTC.

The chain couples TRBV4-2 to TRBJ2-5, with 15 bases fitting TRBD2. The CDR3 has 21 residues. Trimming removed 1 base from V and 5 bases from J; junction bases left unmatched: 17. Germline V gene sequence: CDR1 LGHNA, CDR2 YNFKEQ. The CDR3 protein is CASSQATPGLAGGYGPETQYF. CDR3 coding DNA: TGTGCCAGCAGCCAAGCCACCCCCGGACTAGCGGGGGGGTATGGGCCGGAGACCCAGTACTTC.

The chain's CDR3 is CASSIDPPPRSYGYTF. In DNA, the CDR3 is TGTGCCAGTAGTATAGATCCACCCCCTCGGTCCTATGGCTACACCTTC. This rearrangement joins TRBV19 to TRBJ1-2, with no clear D. The CDR3 has 16 residues. CDR1 is LNHDA, CDR2 SQIVND, per germline (reference sequence). The V gene lost 0 bases and the J gene lost 4 bases, with 15 bases spanning the gap.

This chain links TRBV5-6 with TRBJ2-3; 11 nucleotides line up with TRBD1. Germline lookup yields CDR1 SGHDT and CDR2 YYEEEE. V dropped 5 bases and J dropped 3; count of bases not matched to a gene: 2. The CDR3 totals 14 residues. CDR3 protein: CASRGTGGTDTQYF. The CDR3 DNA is TGTGCCAGCAGGGGGACAGGGGGGACAGATACGCAGTATTTT.

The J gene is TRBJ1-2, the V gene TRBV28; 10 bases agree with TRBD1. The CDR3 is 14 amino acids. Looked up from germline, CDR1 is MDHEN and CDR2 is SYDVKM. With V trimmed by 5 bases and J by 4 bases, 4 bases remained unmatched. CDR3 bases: TGTGCCAGCAGTGACAGGGGGCAGGTCTATGGCTACACCTTC. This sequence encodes CASSDRGQVYGYTF.

CDR3 residues: CASSPRTANSPLHF. The CDR3 bases are TGTGCCAGCAGCCCTCGGACAGCAAATTCACCCCTCCACTTT. The chain joins TRBV7-2 to TRBJ1-6, with a possible D match to TRBD1 (6 bases). V lost 5 bases and J 7 bases, leaving 12 bases between the germline ends. The CDR3 covers 14 residues. Germline V gene data show CDR1 as SGHTA and CDR2 as FQGNSA. Variable domain in full (rest from reference TRBV7-2 and TRBJ1-6): GAGVSQSPSNKVTEKGKDVELRCDPISGHTALYWYRQSLGQGLEFLIYFQGNSAPDKSGLPSDRFSAERTGGSVSTLTIQRTQQEDSAVYLCASSPRTANSPLHFGNGTRLTVT.

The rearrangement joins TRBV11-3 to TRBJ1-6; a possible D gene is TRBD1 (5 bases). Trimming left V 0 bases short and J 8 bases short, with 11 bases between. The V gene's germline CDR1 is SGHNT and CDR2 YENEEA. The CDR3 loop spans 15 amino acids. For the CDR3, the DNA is TGTGCCAGCAGCTTAGAGGTGGACACAGATTCACCCCTCCACTTT. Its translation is CASSLEVDTDSPLHF.

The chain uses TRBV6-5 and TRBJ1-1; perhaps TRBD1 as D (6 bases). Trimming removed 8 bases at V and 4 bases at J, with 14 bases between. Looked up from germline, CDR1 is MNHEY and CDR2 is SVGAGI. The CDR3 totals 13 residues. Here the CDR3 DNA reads TGTGCCAGCCTCCAAACAGGGCGCACTGAAGCTTTCTTT. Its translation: CASLQTGRTEAFF.

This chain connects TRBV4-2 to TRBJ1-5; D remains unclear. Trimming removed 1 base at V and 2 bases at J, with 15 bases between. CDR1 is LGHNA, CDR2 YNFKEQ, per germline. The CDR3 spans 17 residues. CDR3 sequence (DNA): TGTGCCAGCAGCCAAGTAGGTCCCAGGCACGGCAATCAGCCCCAGCATTTT. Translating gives CASSQVGPRHGNQPQHF.

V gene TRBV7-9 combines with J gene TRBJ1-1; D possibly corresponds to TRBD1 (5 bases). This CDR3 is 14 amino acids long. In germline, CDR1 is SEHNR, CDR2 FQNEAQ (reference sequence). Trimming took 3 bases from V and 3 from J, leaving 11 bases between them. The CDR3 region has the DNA TGTGCCAGCAGCTTGCAGGGCGCGGACACTGAAGCTTTCTTT. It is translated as CASSLQGADTEAFF.

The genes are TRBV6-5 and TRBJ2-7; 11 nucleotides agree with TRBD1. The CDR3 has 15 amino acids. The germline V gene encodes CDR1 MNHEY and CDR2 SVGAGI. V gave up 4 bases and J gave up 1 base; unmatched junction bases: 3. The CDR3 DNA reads TGTGCCAGCAGTTCCGGGACAGGGGGTTCCTACGAGCAGTACTTC. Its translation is CASSSGTGGSYEQYF.

In nucleotides, the CDR3 is TGCGCCAGCAGCCAAGCCCAAAGGGGAGGGGGTGAAGCTTTCTTT. Its translation is CASSQAQRGGGEAFF. The chain carries TRBV4-1 and TRBJ1-1, with a possible D match to TRBD1 (6 bases). Per the germline V gene, CDR1 is MGHRA and CDR2 is YSYEKL. The CDR3 is 15 amino acids. V lost 1 base to trimming and J lost 7 bases, with 16 bases between them.

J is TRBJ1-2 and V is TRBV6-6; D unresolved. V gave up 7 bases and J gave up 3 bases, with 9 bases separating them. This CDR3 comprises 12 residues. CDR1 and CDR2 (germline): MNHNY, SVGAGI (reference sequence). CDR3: CASTDGDYGYTF. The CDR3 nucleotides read TGTGCCAGCACCGACGGGGACTATGGCTACACCTTC.

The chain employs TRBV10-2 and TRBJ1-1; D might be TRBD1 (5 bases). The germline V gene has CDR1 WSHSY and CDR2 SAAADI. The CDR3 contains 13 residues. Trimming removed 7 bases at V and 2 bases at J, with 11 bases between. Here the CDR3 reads CASISQGNTEAFF. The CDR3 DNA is TGCGCCAGCATTTCCCAGGGAAACACTGAAGCTTTCTTT.

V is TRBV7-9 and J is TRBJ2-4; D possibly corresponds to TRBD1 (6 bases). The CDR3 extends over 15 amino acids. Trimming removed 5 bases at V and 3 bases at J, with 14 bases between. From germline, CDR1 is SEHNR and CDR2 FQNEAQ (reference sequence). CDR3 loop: CASSPVEGVKNIQYF. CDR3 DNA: TGTGCCAGCAGCCCCGTAGAGGGGGTCAAAAACATTCAGTACTTC.